Here is one TCR beta chain with its context. TCRdb's copy holds only in-frame clones and misses some; the assay was immunoSEQ multiplex PCR. Here the sample spans 300,000 to 450,000 clones, 88% being singletons. The data were obtained in a study of blood T cell repertoires in COVID-19. The CDR3 spans 16 residues. V lost 0 bases to trimming and J lost 4 bases; unmatched junction nucleotides: 7. Germline CDR1 reads SGHRS; CDR2 reads YFSETQ. The participants were between about 18 and 95 years old and came from some 23 US areas. Donors were grouped by their self-reported clinical history. The recovered donors of Cohort 3 showed two negative PCRs, clearance, or symptom resolution.

This sequence joins TRBV5-1 and TRBJ1-2; TRBD1 aligns across 9 bases. Material: PBMCs or T cells enriched from blood (not recorded which). The receptor was derived from a woman aged 18-30 years who had recovered from COVID-19. The DNA for the CDR3 is TGCGCCAGCAGCTTGGACCCCGGGACAGGGATCTATGGCTACACCTTC. Translation gives CASSLDPGTGIYGYTF.